The 5 T cell receptor beta chains below come from one sample, sequenced in a study of T cells after yellow fever vaccination. In TCRdb, the 5' RACE reads were re-called with MiXCR into one record per CDR3 protein. There are 400,000 or so distinct CDR3 sequences in the sample; 18% occur only once, and 15% to 20% lies in the top ten. This specimen was PBMCs, taken before the yellow fever booster vaccination. The source of these receptors is a man younger than 35 who received the YFV17D yellow fever vaccine.

This clonotype was found a few times. This rearrangement joins TRBV20-1 to TRBJ2-5; D remains ambiguous. V was trimmed by 0 bases and J by 2 bases, leaving 16 bases between them. The length of the CDR3 is 16 residues. The germline gives CDR1 DFQATT, CDR2 SNEGSKA (reference sequence). In nucleotides, the CDR3 is TGCAGTGCTAGAGACGCCCCCGGGCTGGGGCAAGAGACCCAGTACTTC. Amino acids: CSARDAPGLGQETQYF.

This rearrangement joins TRBV5-1 to TRBJ1-5; no clear D gene. V gave up 4 bases and J gave up 2 bases, with 10 bases separating them. The CDR3 runs 14 residues. Looked up from germline, CDR1 is SGHRS and CDR2 is YFSETQ. CDR3 sequence reads: CASSPDDGNQPQHF. The CDR3 DNA reads TGCGCCAGCAGCCCTGACGATGGCAATCAGCCCCAGCATTTT.

This sequence joins TRBV27 and TRBJ1-5; D gene uncertain. The CDR3 spans 16 residues. Germline V gene lookup returns CDR1 MNHEY and CDR2 SMNVEV (reference sequence). Trimming stripped 8 bases from V and 0 bases from J, with 17 bases between. CDR3 in DNA: TGTGCCAGCGGGCAAAGAGGATTCCATAGCAATCAGCCCCAGCATTTT. This codes for CASGQRGFHSNQPQHF.

Here the CDR3 DNA reads TGTGCCAGCAGTGACGGGGAAGAGACCCAGTACTTC. Translation gives CASSDGEETQYF. The chain recombines TRBV12-3 or TRBV12-4 with TRBJ2-5; D possibly corresponds to TRBD2 (5 bases). V was trimmed by 5 bases and J by 3 bases, leaving 7 bases between them. The CDR3 length is 12 residues.

This clonotype has just a few counts. The gene calls are TRBV12-3 or TRBV12-4 and TRBJ2-2, with D tentatively TRBD1 or TRBD2 (6 bases each). Trimming left V 7 bases short and J 1 base short, with 22 bases between. This CDR3 is built from 18 residues. CDR3 sequence (DNA): TGTGCCAGCACCCCTTCCCCAATAAGGGGGGTGAACACCGGGGAGCTGTTTTTT. Residues: CASTPSPIRGVNTGELFF.